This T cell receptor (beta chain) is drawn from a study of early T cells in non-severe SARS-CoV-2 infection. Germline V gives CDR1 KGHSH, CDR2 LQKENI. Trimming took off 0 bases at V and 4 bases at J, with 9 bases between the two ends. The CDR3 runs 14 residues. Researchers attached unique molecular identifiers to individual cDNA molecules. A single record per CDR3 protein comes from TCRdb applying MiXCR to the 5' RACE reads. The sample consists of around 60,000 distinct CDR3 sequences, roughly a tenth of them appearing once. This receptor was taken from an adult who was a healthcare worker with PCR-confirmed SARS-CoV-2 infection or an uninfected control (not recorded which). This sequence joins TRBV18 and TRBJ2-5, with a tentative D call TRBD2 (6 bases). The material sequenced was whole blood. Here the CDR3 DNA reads TGTGCCAGCTCACCACCGACTAGTCGAGAGACCCAGTACTTC. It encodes CASSPPTSRETQYF. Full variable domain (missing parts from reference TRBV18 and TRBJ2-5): NAGVMQNPRHLVRRRGQEARLRCSPMKGHSHVYWYRQLPEEGLKFMVYLQKENIIDESGMPKERFSAEFPKEGPSILRIQQVVRGDSAAYFCASSPPTSRETQYFGPGTRLLVL.